The present entry profiles one TCR beta chain with its context. As yet, its antigen is unknown. This entry belongs to a study of graft-versus-host responses after intestinal transplantation. This table comes from immunoSEQ multiplex PCR, and its TCRdb copy is limited to in-frame clones, with some not included. The sample lists 7,000 to 8,500 clones; around 68% were seen once. Lamina propria and intraepithelial lymphocytes were released by processing graft tissue. Germline V gene sequence: CDR1 LNHDA, CDR2 SQIVND (reference sequence). Trimming took 5 bases from V and 0 from J, leaving 8 bases between them. This CDR3 region has 14 residues. General observations from the study: Detected in recipient marrow were GvH clones, some of which were first observed in ileum or blood.

The sequencing used ileum tissue, collected 50 to 55 days after transplant. This chain uses TRBV19 with TRBJ1-3; D remains ambiguous. This TCR came from a human patient who received an intestinal transplant, so some T cells may come from the graft donor. The CDR3 DNA follows: TGTGCCAGTAGTTTCGTCAGCTCTGGAAACACCATATATTTT. This encodes CASSFVSSGNTIYF.